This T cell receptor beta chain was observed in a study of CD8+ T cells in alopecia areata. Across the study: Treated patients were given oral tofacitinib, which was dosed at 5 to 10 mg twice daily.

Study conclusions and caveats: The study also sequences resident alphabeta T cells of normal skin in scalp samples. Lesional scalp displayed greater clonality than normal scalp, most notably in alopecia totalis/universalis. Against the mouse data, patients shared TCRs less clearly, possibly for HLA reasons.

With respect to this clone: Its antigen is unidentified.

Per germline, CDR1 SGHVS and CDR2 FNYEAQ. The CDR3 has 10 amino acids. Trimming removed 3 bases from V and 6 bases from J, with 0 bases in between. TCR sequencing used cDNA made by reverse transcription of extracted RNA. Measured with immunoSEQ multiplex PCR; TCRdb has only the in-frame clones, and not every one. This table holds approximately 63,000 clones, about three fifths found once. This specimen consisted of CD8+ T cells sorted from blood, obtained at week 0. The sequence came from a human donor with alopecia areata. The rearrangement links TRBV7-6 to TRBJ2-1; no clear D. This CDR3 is CASSFNEQFF. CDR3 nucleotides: TGTGCCAGCAGCTTCAATGAGCAGTTCTTC.